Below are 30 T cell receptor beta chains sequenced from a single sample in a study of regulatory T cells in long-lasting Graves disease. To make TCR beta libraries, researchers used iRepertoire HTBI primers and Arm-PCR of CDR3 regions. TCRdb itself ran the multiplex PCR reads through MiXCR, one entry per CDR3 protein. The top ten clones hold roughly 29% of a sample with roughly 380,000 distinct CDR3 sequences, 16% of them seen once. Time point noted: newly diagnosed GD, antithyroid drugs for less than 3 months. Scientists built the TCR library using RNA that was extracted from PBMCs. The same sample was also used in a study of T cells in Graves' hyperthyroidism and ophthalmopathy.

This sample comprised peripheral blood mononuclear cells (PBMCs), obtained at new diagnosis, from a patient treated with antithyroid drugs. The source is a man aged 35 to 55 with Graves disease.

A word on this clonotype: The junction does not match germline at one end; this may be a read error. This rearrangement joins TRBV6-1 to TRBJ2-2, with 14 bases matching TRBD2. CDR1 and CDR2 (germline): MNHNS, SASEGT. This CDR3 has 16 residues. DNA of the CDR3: TGTGCCAGCAGGGGACTAGCGGGGGTGAACACCGAGGAGCTGTTTTTT. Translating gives CASRGLAGVNTEELFF.

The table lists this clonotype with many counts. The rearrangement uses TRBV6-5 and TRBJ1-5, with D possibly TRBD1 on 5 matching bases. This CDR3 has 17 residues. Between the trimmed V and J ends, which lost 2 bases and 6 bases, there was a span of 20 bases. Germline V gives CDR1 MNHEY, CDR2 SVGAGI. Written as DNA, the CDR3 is TGTGCCAGCAGTTACGGCCCCCCCACAGCGGGGGTTCAGCCCCAGCATTTT. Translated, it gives CASSYGPPTAGVQPQHF.

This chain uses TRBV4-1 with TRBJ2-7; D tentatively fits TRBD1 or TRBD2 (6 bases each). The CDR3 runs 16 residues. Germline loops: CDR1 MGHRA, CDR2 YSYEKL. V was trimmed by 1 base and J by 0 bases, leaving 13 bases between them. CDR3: CASSQVEGGSSYEQYF. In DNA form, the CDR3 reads TGCGCCAGCAGCCAAGTTGAAGGGGGGAGCTCCTACGAGCAGTACTTC.

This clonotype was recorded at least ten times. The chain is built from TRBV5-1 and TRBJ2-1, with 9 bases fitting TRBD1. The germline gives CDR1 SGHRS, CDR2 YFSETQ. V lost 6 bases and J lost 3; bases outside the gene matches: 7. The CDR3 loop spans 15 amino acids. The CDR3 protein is CASTPMTGGYNEQFF. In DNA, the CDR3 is TGCGCCAGCACCCCGATGACAGGGGGCTACAATGAGCAGTTCTTC.

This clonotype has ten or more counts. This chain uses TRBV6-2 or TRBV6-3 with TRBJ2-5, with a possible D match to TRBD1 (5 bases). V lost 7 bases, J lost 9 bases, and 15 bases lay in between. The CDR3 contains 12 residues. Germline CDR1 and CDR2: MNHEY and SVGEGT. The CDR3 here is CASIDSGKAQYF. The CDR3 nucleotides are TGTGCCAGCATAGATTCAGGGAAGGCCCAGTACTTC.

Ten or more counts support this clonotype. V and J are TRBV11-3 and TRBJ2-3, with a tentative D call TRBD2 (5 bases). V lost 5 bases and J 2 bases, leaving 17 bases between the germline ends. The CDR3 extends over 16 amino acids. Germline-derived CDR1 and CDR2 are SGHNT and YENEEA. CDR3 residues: CASSTDYFLDTDTQYF. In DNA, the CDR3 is TGTGCCAGCAGCACTGACTACTTCCTCGACACAGATACGCAGTATTTT. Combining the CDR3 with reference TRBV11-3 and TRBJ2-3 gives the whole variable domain EAGVVQSPRYKIIEKKQPVAFWCNPISGHNTLYWYLQNLGQGPELLIRYENEEAVDDSQLPKDRFSAERLKGVDSTLKIQPAELGDSAVYLCASSTDYFLDTDTQYFGPGTRLTVL.

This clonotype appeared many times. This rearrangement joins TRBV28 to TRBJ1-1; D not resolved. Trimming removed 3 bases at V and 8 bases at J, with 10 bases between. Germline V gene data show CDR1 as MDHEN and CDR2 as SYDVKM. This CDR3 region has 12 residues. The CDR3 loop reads CASSLRVREAFF. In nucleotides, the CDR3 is TGTGCCAGCAGTTTGAGGGTCAGGGAAGCTTTCTTT. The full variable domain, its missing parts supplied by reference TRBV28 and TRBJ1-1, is DVKVTQSSRYLVKRTGEKVFLECVQDMDHENMFWYRQDPGLGLRLIYFSYDVKMKEKGDIPEGYSVSREKKERFSLILESASTNQTSMYLCASSLRVREAFFGQGTRLTVV.

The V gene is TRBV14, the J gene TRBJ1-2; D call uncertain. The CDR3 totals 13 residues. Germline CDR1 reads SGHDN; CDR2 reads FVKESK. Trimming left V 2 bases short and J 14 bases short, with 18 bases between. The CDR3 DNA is TGTGCCAGCAGCCAATCAGCCGACCGACTTGGGACCTTC. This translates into CASSQSADRLGTF.

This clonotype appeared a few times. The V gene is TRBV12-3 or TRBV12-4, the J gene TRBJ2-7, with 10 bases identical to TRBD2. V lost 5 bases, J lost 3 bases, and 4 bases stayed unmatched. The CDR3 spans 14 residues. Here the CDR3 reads CASSPLAGVYEQYF. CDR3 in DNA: TGTGCCAGCAGTCCTCTAGCGGGGGTCTACGAGCAGTACTTC.

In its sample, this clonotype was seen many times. CDR3 bases: TGTGCCAGCAGAGGGCTCCCCCACACCCACGAGCAGTACTTC. The encoded protein is CASRGLPHTHEQYF. The gene calls are TRBV28 and TRBJ2-7; D uncertain. This CDR3 spans 14 amino acids. The V end lost 6 bases, the J end lost 5 bases, and 17 bases lay between the germline ends. Germline V gene lookup returns CDR1 MDHEN and CDR2 SYDVKM. The entire variable domain, with the rest obtained from reference TRBV28 and TRBJ2-7, is as follows: DVKVTQSSRYLVKRTGEKVFLECVQDMDHENMFWYRQDPGLGLRLIYFSYDVKMKEKGDIPEGYSVSREKKERFSLILESASTNQTSMYLCASRGLPHTHEQYFGPGTRLTVT.

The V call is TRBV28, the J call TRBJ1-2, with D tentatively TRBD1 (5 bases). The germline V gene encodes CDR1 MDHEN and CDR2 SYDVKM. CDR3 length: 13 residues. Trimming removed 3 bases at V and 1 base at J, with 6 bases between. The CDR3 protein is CASSLTDNYGYTF. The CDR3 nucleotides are TGTGCCAGCAGTTTGACAGATAACTATGGCTACACCTTC.

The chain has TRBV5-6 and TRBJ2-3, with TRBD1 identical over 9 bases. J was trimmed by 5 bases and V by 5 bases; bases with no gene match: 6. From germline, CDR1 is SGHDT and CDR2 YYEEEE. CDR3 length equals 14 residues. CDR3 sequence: CASRGGTGRDTQYF. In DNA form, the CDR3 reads TGTGCCAGCAGGGGAGGGACAGGGAGAGATACGCAGTATTTT. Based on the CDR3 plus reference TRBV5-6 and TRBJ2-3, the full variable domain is DAGVTQSPTHLIKTRGQQVTLRCSPKSGHDTVSWYQQALGQGPQFIFQYYEEEERQRGNFPDRFSGHQFPNYSSELNVNALLLGDSALYLCASRGGTGRDTQYFGPGTRLTVL.

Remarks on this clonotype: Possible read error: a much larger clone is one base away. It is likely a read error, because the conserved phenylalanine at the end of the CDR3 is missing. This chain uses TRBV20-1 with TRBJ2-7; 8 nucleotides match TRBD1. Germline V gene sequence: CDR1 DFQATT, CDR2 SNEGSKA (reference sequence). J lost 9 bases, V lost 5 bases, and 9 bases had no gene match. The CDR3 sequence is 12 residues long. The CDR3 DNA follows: TGCAGTGCTGCCCCAGGGGGCGGAGGGCAGTACTCC. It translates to CSAAPGGGGQYS.

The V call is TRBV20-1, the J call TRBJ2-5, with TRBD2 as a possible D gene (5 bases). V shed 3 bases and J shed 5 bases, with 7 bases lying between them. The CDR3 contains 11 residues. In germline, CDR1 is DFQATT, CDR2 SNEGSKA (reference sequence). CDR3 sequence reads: CSASPGETQYF. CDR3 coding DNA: TGCAGTGCTAGCCCGGGGGAGACCCAGTACTTC.

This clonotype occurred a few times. The CDR3 here is CASAYADTQYF. The CDR3 region has the DNA TGTGCCAGCGCGTACGCAGATACGCAGTATTTT. This chain links TRBV7-3 with TRBJ2-3; no firm D call. The CDR3 runs to 11 residues. Germline CDR1 is SGHTA and CDR2 is FQGTGA. V was clipped by 8 bases and J by 4 bases, with 7 bases between them.

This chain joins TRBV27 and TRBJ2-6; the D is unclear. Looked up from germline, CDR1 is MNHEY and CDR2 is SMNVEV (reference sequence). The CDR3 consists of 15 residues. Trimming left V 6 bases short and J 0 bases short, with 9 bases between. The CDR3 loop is CASSVGLSGANVLTF. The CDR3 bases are TGTGCCAGCAGCGTCGGGCTCTCTGGGGCCAACGTCCTGACTTTC.

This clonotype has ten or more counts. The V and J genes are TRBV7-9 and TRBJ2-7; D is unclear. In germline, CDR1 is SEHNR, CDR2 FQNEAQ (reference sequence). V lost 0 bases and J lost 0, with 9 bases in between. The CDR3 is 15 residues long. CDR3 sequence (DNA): TGTGCCAGCAGCTTAGCCCCCAGTAGCTCCTACGAGCAGTACTTC. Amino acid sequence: CASSLAPSSSYEQYF.

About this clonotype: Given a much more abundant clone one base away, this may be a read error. In DNA form, the CDR3 reads TGTGCCAGCAGCTTAGTGGGTAGCGGGGTCTACGAGCAGTTCTTC. It specifies CASSLVGSGVYEQFF. V is TRBV7-8 and J is TRBJ2-1; 8 positions match TRBD2. The germline CDR1 and CDR2 sequences are SGHVS and FQNEAQ. V lost 1 base to trimming and J lost 10 bases; unmatched junction nucleotides: 9. The CDR3 has 15 residues.

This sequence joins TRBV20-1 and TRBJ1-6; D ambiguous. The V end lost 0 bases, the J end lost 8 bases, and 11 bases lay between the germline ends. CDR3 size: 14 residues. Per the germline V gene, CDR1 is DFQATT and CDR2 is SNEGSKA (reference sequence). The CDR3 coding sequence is TGCAGTGCTAGAGACAACAGCGGGCATTCACCCCTCCACTTT. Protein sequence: CSARDNSGHSPLHF.

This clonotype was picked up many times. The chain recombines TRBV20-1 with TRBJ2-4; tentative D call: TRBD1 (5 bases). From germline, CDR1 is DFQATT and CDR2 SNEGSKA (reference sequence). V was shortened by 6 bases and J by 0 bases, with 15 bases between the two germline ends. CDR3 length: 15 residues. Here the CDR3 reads CSAEEGQGAKNIQYF. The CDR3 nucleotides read TGCAGTGCAGAAGAAGGGCAGGGAGCCAAAAACATTCAGTACTTC.

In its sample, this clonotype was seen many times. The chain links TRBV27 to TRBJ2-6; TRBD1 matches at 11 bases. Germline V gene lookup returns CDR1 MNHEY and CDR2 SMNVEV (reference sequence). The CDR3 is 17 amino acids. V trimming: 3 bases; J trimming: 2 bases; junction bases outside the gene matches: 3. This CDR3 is CASSFRTGGAGANVLTF. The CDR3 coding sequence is TGTGCCAGCAGTTTCAGGACAGGGGGCGCTGGGGCCAACGTCCTGACTTTC.

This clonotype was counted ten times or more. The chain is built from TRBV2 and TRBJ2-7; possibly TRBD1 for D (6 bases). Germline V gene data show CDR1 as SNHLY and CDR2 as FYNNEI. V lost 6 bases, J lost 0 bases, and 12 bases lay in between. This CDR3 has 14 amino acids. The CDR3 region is CASRPGAPSYEQYF. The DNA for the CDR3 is TGTGCCAGCAGACCAGGGGCCCCCTCCTACGAGCAGTACTTC.

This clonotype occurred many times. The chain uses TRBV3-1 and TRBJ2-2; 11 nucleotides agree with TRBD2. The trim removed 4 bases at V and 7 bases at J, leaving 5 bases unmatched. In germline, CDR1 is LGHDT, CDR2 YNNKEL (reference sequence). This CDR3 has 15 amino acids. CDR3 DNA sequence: TGTGCCAGCAGCCGAGAACTAGCGGGGGACGGGGAGCTGTTTTTT. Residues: CASSRELAGDGELFF.

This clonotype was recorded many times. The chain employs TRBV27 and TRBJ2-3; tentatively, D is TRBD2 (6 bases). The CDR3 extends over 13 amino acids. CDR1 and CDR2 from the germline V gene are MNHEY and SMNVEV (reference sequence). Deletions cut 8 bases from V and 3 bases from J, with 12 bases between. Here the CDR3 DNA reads TGTGCCAGCCTCCATCTAGCGACAGATACGCAGTATTTT. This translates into CASLHLATDTQYF.

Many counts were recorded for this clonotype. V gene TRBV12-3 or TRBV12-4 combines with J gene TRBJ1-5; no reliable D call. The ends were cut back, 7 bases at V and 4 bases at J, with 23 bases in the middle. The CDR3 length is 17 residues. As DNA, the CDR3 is TGTGCCAGCACCACGGGTCTGATCGTGAGTCGGAATCAGCCCCAGCATTTT. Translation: CASTTGLIVSRNQPQHF.

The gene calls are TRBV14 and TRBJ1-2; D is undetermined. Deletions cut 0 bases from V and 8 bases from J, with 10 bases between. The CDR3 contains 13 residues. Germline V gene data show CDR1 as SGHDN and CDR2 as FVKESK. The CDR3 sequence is CASSQESLQGYTF. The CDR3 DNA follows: TGTGCCAGCAGCCAAGAGAGTCTTCAAGGCTACACCTTC.

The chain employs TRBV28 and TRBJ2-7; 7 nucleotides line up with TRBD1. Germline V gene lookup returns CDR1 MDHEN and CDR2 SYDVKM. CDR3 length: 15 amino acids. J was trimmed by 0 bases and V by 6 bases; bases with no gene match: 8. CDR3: CASRPRQGPSYEQYF. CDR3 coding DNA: TGTGCCAGCAGACCTCGACAGGGACCCTCCTACGAGCAGTACTTC.

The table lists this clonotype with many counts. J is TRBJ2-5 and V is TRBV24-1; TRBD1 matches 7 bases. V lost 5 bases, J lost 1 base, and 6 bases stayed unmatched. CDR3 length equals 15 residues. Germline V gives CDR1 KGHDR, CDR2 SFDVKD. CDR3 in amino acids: CATSGMTGRQETQYF. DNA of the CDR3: TGTGCCACCAGTGGAATGACAGGGCGCCAAGAGACCCAGTACTTC.

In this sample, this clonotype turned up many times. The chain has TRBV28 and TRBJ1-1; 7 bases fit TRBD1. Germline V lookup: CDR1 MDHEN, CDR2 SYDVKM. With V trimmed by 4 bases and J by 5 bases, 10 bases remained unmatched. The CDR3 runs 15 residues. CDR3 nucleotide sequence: TGTGCCAGCAGTTCACCCGGGGCAGGGGGGACTGAAGCTTTCTTT. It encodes CASSSPGAGGTEAFF.

The CDR3 protein is CSAWDYAGDTQYF. The CDR3 coding sequence is TGCAGTGCTTGGGACTATGCGGGGGATACGCAGTATTTT. The J gene is TRBJ2-3, the V gene TRBV20-1; 7 nucleotides agree with TRBD2. CDR3 length equals 13 residues. Germline assignment: CDR1 DFQATT and CDR2 SNEGSKA (reference sequence). V shed 5 bases and J 6 bases; nucleotides not matched to a gene: 8.